This T cell receptor (beta chain) was captured in a study of cytomegalovirus exposure and HLA in healthy donors. Study-wide background: Among the roughly 430 genotyped donors, 65% to 90% were placed in the Caucasian-associated ancestry cluster.

Primers included in the PCR were 60 Vbeta and 13 Jbeta primers. The repertoire was sequenced with immunoSEQ multiplex PCR; TCRdb's copy has only in-frame clones and lacks some. The table includes 90,000 to 120,000 clones, 74% detected once. Trimming removed 0 bases from V and 6 bases from J; junction bases left unmatched: 2. The CDR3 length is 13 residues. Germline CDR1 is SGHDT and CDR2 is YYEEEE. Donors had nominal health at sampling but likely had unrecorded immune exposures. V usage is TRBV5-6 and J usage is TRBJ2-5; 7 nucleotides line up with TRBD1. This receptor was obtained from a woman aged 40-49 years in good health and CMV-seropositive. The specimen was PBMCs. Here the CDR3 DNA reads TGTGCCAGCAGCTTGGGACAGGGACAGACCCAGTACTTC. It yields the protein CASSLGQGQTQYF. Looking up the rest from reference TRBV5-6 and TRBJ2-5 gives the full variable domain: DAGVTQSPTHLIKTRGQQVTLRCSPKSGHDTVSWYQQALGQGPQFIFQYYEEEERQRGNFPDRFSGHQFPNYSSELNVNALLLGDSALYLCASSLGQGQTQYFGPGTRLLVL.